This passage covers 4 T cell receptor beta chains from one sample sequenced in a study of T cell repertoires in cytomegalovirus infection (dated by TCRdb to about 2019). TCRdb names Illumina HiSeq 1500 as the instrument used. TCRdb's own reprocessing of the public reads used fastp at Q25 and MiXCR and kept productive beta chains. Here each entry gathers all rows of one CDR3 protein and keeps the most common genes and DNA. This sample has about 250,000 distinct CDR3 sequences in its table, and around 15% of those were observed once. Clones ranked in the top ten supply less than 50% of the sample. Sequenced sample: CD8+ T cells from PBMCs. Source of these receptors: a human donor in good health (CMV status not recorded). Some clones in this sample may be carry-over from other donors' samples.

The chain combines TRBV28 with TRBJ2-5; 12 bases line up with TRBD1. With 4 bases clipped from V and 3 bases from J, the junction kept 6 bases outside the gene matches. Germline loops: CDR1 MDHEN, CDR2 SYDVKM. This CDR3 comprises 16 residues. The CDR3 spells CASSWGQGARKETQYF. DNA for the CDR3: TGTGCCAGCAGTTGGGGACAGGGGGCGCGAAAAGAGACCCAGTACTTC.

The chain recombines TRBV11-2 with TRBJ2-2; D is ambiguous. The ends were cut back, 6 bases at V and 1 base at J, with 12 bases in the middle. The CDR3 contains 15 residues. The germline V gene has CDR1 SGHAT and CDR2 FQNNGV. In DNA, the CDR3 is TGTGCCAGCAGTTTTTCCGCCGGGAACACCGGGGAGCTGTTTTTT. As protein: CASSFSAGNTGELFF. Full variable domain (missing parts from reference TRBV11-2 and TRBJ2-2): EAGVAQSPRYKIIEKRQSVAFWCNPISGHATLYWYQQILGQGPKLLIQFQNNGVVDDSQLPKDRFSAERLKGVDSTLKIQPAKLEDSAVYLCASSFSAGNTGELFFGEGSRLTVL.

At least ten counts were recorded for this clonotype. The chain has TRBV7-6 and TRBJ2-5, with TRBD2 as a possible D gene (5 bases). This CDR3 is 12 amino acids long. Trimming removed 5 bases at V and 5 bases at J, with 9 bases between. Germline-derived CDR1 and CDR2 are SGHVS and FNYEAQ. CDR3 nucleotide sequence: TGTGCCAGCAGCCCCCCGGGGGAGACCCAGTACTTC. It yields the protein CASSPPGETQYF.

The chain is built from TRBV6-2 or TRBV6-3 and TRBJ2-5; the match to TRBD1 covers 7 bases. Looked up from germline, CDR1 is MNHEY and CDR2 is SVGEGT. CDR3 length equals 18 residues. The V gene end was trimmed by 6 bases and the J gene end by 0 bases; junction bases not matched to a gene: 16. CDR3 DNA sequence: TGTGCCAGCAGCCCCCGGTTAGGGGGCCCTTGGTACCAAGAGACCCAGTACTTC. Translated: CASSPRLGGPWYQETQYF.